The T cell receptor beta chain described here comes from a study of T cell responses to AZD1222 COVID-19 vaccine. Whole-study results and caveats: With two AZD1222 doses given, Spike-specific TCR breadth and depth both rose. The number of AZD1222 recipients seropositive at baseline was only five to seven.

On this clone: As yet, its antigen is unknown.

Clones were read by immunoSEQ multiplex PCR, and TCRdb kept only the in-frame ones, dropping some. This table holds roughly 150,000 clones, approximately 89% found once. With V trimmed by 0 bases and J by 6 bases, 3 bases remained unmatched. The CDR3 sequence is 16 residues long. Germline CDR1 reads LNHNV; CDR2 reads YYDKDF (reference sequence). The sequencing used peripheral blood, collected 28 days after the second AZD1222 dose. This TCR came from an adult who received the AZD1222 COVID-19 vaccine. The chain has TRBV15 and TRBJ2-1; 12 bases fit TRBD2. CDR3 in DNA: TGTGCCACCAGCAGAGATCGGACTAGCGGGATCAATGAGCAGTTCTTC. Protein product: CATSRDRTSGINEQFF.